These 30 T cell receptor beta chains originate from one sample sequenced in a study of T cell changes during pregnancy in multiple sclerosis. TCRdb's copy holds only in-frame clones and misses some; the assay was immunoSEQ multiplex PCR. Among tens of thousands of clones listed, 85% to 95% were seen once. Specimen: CD4+ T cells from peripheral blood mononuclear cells, collected in the first trimester of pregnancy. The receptors shown here come from a female donor with multiple sclerosis, enrolled in a pregnancy study.

The chain joins TRBV2 to TRBJ2-7; no clear D gene. With 5 bases removed from V and 3 bases from J, the gap between germline ends came to 14 bases. The CDR3 has 14 amino acids. Per the germline V gene, CDR1 is SNHLY and CDR2 is FYNNEI. Here the CDR3 DNA reads TGTGCCAGCAGTCCCGGGTCTGCTGGCTACGAGCAGTACTTC. Its translation: CASSPGSAGYEQYF.

V usage is TRBV27 and J usage is TRBJ2-7; 10 bases line up with TRBD1. CDR3 length: 16 amino acids. The ends lost 8 bases at V and 4 bases at J; junction bases unmatched: 14. CDR1 is MNHEY, CDR2 SMNVEV, per germline (reference sequence). CDR3 loop: CASSQWGTGVKYEQYF. In nucleotides, the CDR3 is TGTGCCAGCTCCCAGTGGGGGACAGGGGTTAAGTACGAGCAGTACTTC.

The chain carries TRBV7-9 and TRBJ1-6; 9 nucleotides line up with TRBD1. Germline CDR1 and CDR2: SEHNR and FQNEAQ (reference sequence). This CDR3 has 15 residues. With V trimmed by 5 bases and J by 10 bases, 9 bases remained unmatched. The CDR3 sequence: CASSLEGQGSSPLHF. As DNA, the CDR3 is TGTGCCAGCAGCCTGGAGGGACAGGGATCCTCACCCCTCCACTTT.

The V call is TRBV9, the J call TRBJ2-1, with D perhaps matching TRBD2 (5 bases). CDR3 length: 16 amino acids. With 0 bases removed from V and 0 bases from J, the gap between germline ends came to 10 bases. Germline CDR1 is SGDLS and CDR2 is YYNGEE. CDR3 DNA: TGTGCCAGCAGCGTAGATCCCCTAGCCTCCTACAATGAGCAGTTCTTC. Its translation is CASSVDPLASYNEQFF.

This chain uses TRBV5-8 with TRBJ2-7; 10 bases are shared with TRBD1. Per germline, CDR1 SGHTS and CDR2 YDEGEE. V lost 0 bases, J lost 5 bases, and 2 bases stayed unmatched. This CDR3 comprises 14 residues. CDR3 in amino acids: CASSLGQGADEQYF. The CDR3 DNA follows: TGTGCCAGCAGCTTGGGACAGGGGGCAGACGAGCAGTACTTC. The variable domain in full, with the rest retrieved from reference TRBV5-8 and TRBJ2-7, is EAGVTQSPTHLIKTRGQQATLRCSPISGHTSVYWYQQALGLGLQFLLWYDEGEERNRGNFPPRFSGRQFPNYSSELNVNALELEDSALYLCASSLGQGADEQYFGPGTRLTVT.

The chain couples TRBV7-9 to TRBJ2-3; 8 positions agree with TRBD2. The CDR3 consists of 16 residues. Germline values: CDR1 SEHNR, CDR2 FQNEAQ (reference sequence). The ends lost 1 base at V and 4 bases at J; junction bases unmatched: 7. The CDR3 spells CASSLDAGGGSDTQYF. As DNA, the CDR3 is TGTGCCAGCAGCTTAGACGCGGGGGGCGGATCAGATACGCAGTATTTT. The full variable domain, completed using reference TRBV7-9 and TRBJ2-3, is DTGVSQNPRHKITKRGQNVTFRCDPISEHNRLYWYRQTLGQGPEFLTYFQNEAQLEKSRLLSDRFSAERPKGSFSTLEIQRTEQGDSAMYLCASSLDAGGGSDTQYFGPGTRLTVL.

With respect to this clone: An end of the junction does not agree with germline; a read error may underlie this. This chain uses TRBV7-7 with TRBJ1-1, with 7 bases matching TRBD1. Per germline, CDR1 SSHAT and CDR2 FNYEAQ (reference sequence). This CDR3 comprises 14 residues. The CDR3 sequence: CASSPLRDSTEAFF. CDR3 nucleotides: TGTGCTAGCAGCCCACTCCGGGACAGCACTGAAGCTTTCTTT.

The V gene is TRBV10-3, the J gene TRBJ1-5, with D perhaps matching TRBD1 (6 bases). V gave up 6 bases and J gave up 3 bases, with 12 bases separating them. The CDR3 extends over 14 amino acids. The germline V gene has CDR1 ENHRY and CDR2 SYGVKD. The CDR3 region has the DNA TGTGCCATCAGCCAACCAGGGGACAATCAGCCCCAGCATTTT. Residues: CAISQPGDNQPQHF.

The V and J genes are TRBV6-1 and TRBJ2-7, with a possible D match to TRBD2 (5 bases). The CDR3 consists of 13 residues. V lost 10 bases and J lost 5, with 18 bases in between. Germline loops: CDR1 MNHNS, CDR2 SASEGT. The CDR3 nucleotides read TGTGCCACCACCTCATGGGAGTTCCACGAGCAGTACTTC. This encodes CATTSWEFHEQYF.

V is TRBV21-1 and J is TRBJ1-5; the listed D gene, TRBD1, was not tested against the DNA. TRBV21-1 has pseudogene status. The CDR3 loop spans 14 amino acids. The CDR3: CASQGRDSNQPQHF. DNA of the CDR3: TGTGCCAGCCAGGGCAGGGATAGCAATCAGCCCCAGCATTTT.

The chain links TRBV5-5 to TRBJ2-7, with 12 bases fitting TRBD2. Germline values: CDR1 SGHKS, CDR2 YYEKEE (reference sequence). Trimming cost V 4 bases and J 1 base; bases outside gene matches: 6. The CDR3 contains 16 residues. The CDR3 coding sequence is TGTGCCAGCAGCGAGGGACTAGCGGGTGCATCCTACGAGCAGTACTTC. It specifies CASSEGLAGASYEQYF.

The V call is TRBV30, the J call TRBJ1-3; no clear D. Trimming cost V 1 base and J 1 base, with 8 bases left between them. This CDR3 spans 14 amino acids. Germline CDR1 and CDR2: GTSNPN and SVGIG (reference sequence). This chain's CDR3 is CAWSGTGSGNTIYF. The CDR3 nucleotides are TGTGCCTGGAGTGGCACGGGTTCTGGAAACACCATATATTTT.

The gene calls are TRBV6-1 and TRBJ1-2, with a tentative D call TRBD1 (5 bases). Looked up from germline, CDR1 is MNHNS and CDR2 is SASEGT. V dropped 0 bases and J dropped 7 bases, with 6 bases sitting between them. The CDR3 is 12 amino acids. The CDR3 sequence is CASSEAGLGYTF. CDR3 bases: TGTGCCAGCAGTGAAGCGGGACTTGGCTACACCTTC.

The gene calls are TRBV5-6 and TRBJ1-3, with 8 bases identical to TRBD1. J lost 0 bases, V lost 7 bases, and 6 bases had no gene match. The length of the CDR3 is 15 residues. Looked up from germline, CDR1 is SGHDT and CDR2 is YYEEEE. The CDR3 region has the DNA TGTGCCAGCCGAGAGACAGGGGTCTCTGGAAACACCATATATTTT. It translates to CASRETGVSGNTIYF.

This sequence joins TRBV14 and TRBJ1-4; unclear D gene. CDR3 size: 14 residues. Germline values: CDR1 SGHDN, CDR2 FVKESK. V was cut by 0 bases and J by 8 bases, with 10 bases left in between. The CDR3, as DNA: TGTGCCAGCAGCCAAGATCGGGGTGGAGAAAAACTGTTTTTT. It encodes CASSQDRGGEKLFF.

This clone was recorded only once. The gene calls are TRBV6-6 and TRBJ1-2; tentatively, D is TRBD1 (5 bases). The V end lost 2 bases, the J end lost 8 bases, and 12 bases lay between the germline ends. The CDR3 is made up of 13 amino acids. Germline V gene data show CDR1 as MNHNY and CDR2 as SVGAGI (reference sequence). Here the CDR3 DNA reads TGTGCCAGCAGTTACCCCCGAGCAGGGGGCTACACCTTC. It specifies CASSYPRAGGYTF.

The J gene is TRBJ2-7, the V gene TRBV30; the match to TRBD1 covers 9 bases. Trimming took 3 bases from V and 5 from J; bases not matched to a gene: 14. The CDR3 runs 16 residues. Germline CDR1 and CDR2: GTSNPN and SVGIG (reference sequence). In DNA, the CDR3 is TGTGCCTGGAGCTACGGACAGGGGCGGAAGCTCCACGAGCAGTACTTC. It translates to CAWSYGQGRKLHEQYF.

The chain uses TRBV19 and TRBJ1-5; the D is unclear. The CDR3 spans 16 residues. V was shortened by 3 bases and J by 2 bases, with 14 bases between the two germline ends. Germline V gives CDR1 LNHDA, CDR2 SQIVND (reference sequence). In nucleotides, the CDR3 is TGTGCCAGTAGTATTTCTACGGGTGGAGGCAATCAGCCCCAGCATTTT. This translates into CASSISTGGGNQPQHF.

In DNA form, the CDR3 reads TGTGCCAGCTCGCATGGTAGGGGACAGGGGGGCACAGATACGCAGTATTTT. This encodes CASSHGRGQGGTDTQYF. The genes are TRBV7-6 and TRBJ2-3; 11 nucleotides line up with TRBD1. Germline trimming cut 8 bases from V and 1 base from J; bases unmatched to any gene: 11. Germline CDR1 and CDR2: SGHVS and FNYEAQ. The CDR3 length is 17 residues.

The chain is built from TRBV5-4 and TRBJ2-7; 13 positions agree with TRBD2. Germline V gene sequence: CDR1 SGHNT, CDR2 YYREEE (reference sequence). This CDR3 is 14 amino acids long. J lost 9 bases, V lost 4 bases, and 7 bases had no gene match. The CDR3 here is CASSLGTSGDVQYF. In nucleotides, the CDR3 is TGTGCCAGCAGCCTAGGGACTAGCGGGGACGTGCAGTACTTC.

A single count supports this clone. The chain employs TRBV14 and TRBJ1-2; D may be TRBD1 (5 bases). CDR3 size: 14 residues. Trimming cost V 0 bases and J 2 bases, with 7 bases left between them. Looked up from germline, CDR1 is SGHDN and CDR2 is FVKESK. CDR3 coding DNA: TGTGCCAGCAGCCAAGATCGGACAAACTATGGCTACACCTTC. Residues: CASSQDRTNYGYTF. Supplemented by reference TRBV14 and TRBJ1-2, the full variable domain reads EAGVTQFPSHSVIEKGQTVTLRCDPISGHDNLYWYRRVMGKEIKFLLHFVKESKQDESGMPNNRFLAERTGGTYSTLKVQPAELEDSGVYFCASSQDRTNYGYTFGSGTRLTVV.

A single count supports this clone. The rearrangement joins TRBV6-6 to TRBJ2-7; D unclear. The CDR3 consists of 12 residues. CDR1 and CDR2 from the germline V gene are MNHNY and SVGAGI (reference sequence). Deletions cut 5 bases from V and 6 bases from J, with 11 bases between. CDR3 loop: CASSKSAFEQYF. CDR3 sequence (DNA): TGTGCCAGCAGTAAGAGTGCTTTCGAGCAGTACTTC.

The chain has TRBV19 and TRBJ2-7; 7 bases agree with TRBD1. V gave up 9 bases and J gave up 3 bases; unmatched junction bases: 5. The CDR3 sequence is 12 residues long. CDR1 and CDR2 (germline): LNHDA, SQIVND (reference sequence). CDR3 protein: CASRGQFYEQYF. The CDR3 bases are TGTGCCAGCCGGGGACAGTTCTACGAGCAGTACTTC.

This chain connects TRBV7-3 to TRBJ2-2; unclear D gene. The CDR3 length is 16 residues. Germline V gene data show CDR1 as SGHTA and CDR2 as FQGTGA. V gave up 1 base and J gave up 0 bases, with 9 bases separating them. Here the CDR3 DNA reads TGTGCCAGCAGCTTAATCTCCACGGCGAACACCGGGGAGCTGTTTTTT. Amino acids: CASSLISTANTGELFF.

The chain combines TRBV27 with TRBJ1-2; TRBD1 matches at 7 bases. The CDR3 runs to 14 residues. Germline assignment: CDR1 MNHEY and CDR2 SMNVEV (reference sequence). V trimming: 5 bases; J trimming: 8 bases; junction bases outside the gene matches: 11. This CDR3 reads CASSGATGINGYTF. As DNA, the CDR3 is TGTGCCAGCAGTGGGGCGACAGGGATTAACGGCTACACCTTC.

The chain is built from TRBV5-1 and TRBJ2-1, with 12 bases aligning to TRBD2. Germline V gene data show CDR1 as SGHRS and CDR2 as YFSETQ. V was clipped by 4 bases and J by 8 bases; unmatched bases: 7. The CDR3 totals 15 residues. CDR3 in amino acids: CASSRPSGGADEQFF. The DNA for the CDR3 is TGCGCCAGCAGCCGACCTAGCGGGGGGGCGGATGAGCAGTTCTTC.

The rearrangement joins TRBV6-5 to TRBJ2-3; a possible D gene is TRBD1 (5 bases). V gave up 2 bases and J gave up 6 bases, with 9 bases separating them. Germline V gene data show CDR1 as MNHEY and CDR2 as SVGAGI. This CDR3 is 13 amino acids long. CDR3 amino acids: CASSYGKGDTQYF. In nucleotides, the CDR3 is TGTGCCAGCAGTTACGGCAAGGGGGATACGCAGTATTTT.

In this sample, this clone turned up once. The genes are TRBV4-1 and TRBJ2-7, with D tentatively TRBD1 (6 bases). Trimming stripped 3 bases from V and 7 bases from J, with 7 bases between. CDR3 length: 11 amino acids. Germline V gene lookup returns CDR1 MGHRA and CDR2 YSYEKL. CDR3 DNA sequence: TGCGCCAGCAGCCAGAGGGGGGAGCAGTACTTC. Amino acid sequence: CASSQRGEQYF.

The chain carries TRBV2 and TRBJ1-5, with a weak D call TRBD1 (5 bases). Trimming stripped 5 bases from V and 0 bases from J, with 8 bases between. The germline V gene encodes CDR1 SNHLY and CDR2 FYNNEI. This CDR3 contains 14 residues. DNA of the CDR3: TGTGCCAGCAGTTTCGACAGTAGCAATCAGCCCCAGCATTTT. It yields the protein CASSFDSSNQPQHF. The full variable domain, its missing parts supplied by reference TRBV2 and TRBJ1-5, is EPEVTQTPSHQVTQMGQEVILRCVPISNHLYFYWYRQILGQKVEFLVSFYNNEISEKSEIFDDQFSVERPDGSNFTLKIRSTKLEDSAMYFCASSFDSSNQPQHFGDGTRLSIL.

This clone appeared a few times. The V call is TRBV7-9, the J call TRBJ2-6; 7 positions match TRBD1. CDR3 length equals 18 residues. CDR1 SEHNR and CDR2 FQNEAQ come from the germline V gene (reference sequence). V lost 1 base to trimming and J lost 1 base; unmatched junction nucleotides: 7. The CDR3 DNA is TGTGCCAGCAGCTTAGTAAAGGGGGCCTTATCTGGGGCCAACGTCCTGACTTTC. Encoded protein: CASSLVKGALSGANVLTF.